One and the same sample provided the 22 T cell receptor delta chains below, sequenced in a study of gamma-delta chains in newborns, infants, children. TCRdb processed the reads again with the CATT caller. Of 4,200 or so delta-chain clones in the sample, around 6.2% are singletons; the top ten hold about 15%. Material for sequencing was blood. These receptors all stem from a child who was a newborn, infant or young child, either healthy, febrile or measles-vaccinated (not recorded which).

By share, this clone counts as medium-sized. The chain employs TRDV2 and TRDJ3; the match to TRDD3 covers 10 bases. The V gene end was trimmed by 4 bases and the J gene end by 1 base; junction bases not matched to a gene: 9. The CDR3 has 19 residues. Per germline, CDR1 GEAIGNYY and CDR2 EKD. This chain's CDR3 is CACDTGGLRRSWDTRQMFF. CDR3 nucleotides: TGTGCCTGTGATACTGGGGGATTACGGCGTTCCTGGGACACCCGACAGATGTTTTTC.

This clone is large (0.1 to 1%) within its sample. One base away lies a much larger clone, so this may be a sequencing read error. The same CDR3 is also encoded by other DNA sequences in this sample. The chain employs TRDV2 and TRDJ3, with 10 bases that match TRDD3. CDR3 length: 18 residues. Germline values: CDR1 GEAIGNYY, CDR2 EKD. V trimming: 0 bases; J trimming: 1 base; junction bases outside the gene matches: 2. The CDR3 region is CACDTVLGDSWDTRQMFF. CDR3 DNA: TGTGCCTGTGACACCGTACTGGGGGATTCCTGGGACACCCGACAGATGTTTTTC.

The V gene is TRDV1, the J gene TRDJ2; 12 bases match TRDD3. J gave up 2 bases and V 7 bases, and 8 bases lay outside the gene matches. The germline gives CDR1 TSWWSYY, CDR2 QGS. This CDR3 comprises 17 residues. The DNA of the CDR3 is TGTGCTCTTGAAGATCCTACTGGGGGATACTTGACAGCACAACTCTTCTTT. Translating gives CALEDPTGGYLTAQLFF.

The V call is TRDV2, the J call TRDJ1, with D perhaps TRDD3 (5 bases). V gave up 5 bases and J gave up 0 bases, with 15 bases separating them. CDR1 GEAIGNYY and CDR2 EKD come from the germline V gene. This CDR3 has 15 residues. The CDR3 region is CACGTVGLYTDKLIF. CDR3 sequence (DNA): TGTGCCTGTGGCACGGTGGGGTTGTACACCGATAAACTCATCTTT.

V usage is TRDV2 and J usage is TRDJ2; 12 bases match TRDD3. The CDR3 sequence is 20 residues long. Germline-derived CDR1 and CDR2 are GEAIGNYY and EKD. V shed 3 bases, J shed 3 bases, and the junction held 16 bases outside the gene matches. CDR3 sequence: CACDPLRELGDTPMTAQLFF. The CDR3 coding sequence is TGTGCCTGTGACCCGTTGAGAGAACTGGGGGATACCCCGATGACAGCACAACTCTTCTTT.

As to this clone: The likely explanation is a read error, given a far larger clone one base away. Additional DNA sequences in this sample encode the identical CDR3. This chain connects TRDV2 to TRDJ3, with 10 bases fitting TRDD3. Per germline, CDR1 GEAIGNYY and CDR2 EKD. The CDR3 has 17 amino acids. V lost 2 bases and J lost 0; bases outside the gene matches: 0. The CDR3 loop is CACDNWGISWDTRQMFF. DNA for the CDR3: TGTGCCTGTGACAACTGGGGGATCTCCTGGGACACCCGACAGATGTTTTTC.

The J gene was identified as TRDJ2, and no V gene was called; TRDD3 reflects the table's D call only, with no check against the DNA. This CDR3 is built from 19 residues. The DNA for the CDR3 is TGTGCCTGTGCCCTCTTACTGGGGGATACGAAAGCTTTGACAGCACAACTCTTCTTT. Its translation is CACALLLGDTKALTAQLFF.

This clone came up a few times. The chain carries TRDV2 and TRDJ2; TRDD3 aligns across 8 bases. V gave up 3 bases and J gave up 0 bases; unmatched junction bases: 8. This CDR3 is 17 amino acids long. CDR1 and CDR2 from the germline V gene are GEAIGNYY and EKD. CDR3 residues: CACDSLLGVSLTAQLFF. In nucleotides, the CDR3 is TGTGCCTGTGACTCCTTACTGGGGGTTTCTTTGACAGCACAACTCTTCTTT.

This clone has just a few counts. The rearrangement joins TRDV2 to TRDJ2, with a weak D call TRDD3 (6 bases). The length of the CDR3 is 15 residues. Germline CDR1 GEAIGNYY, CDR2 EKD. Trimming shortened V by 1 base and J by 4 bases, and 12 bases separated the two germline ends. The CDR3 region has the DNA TGTGCCTGTGACACGGACAGGGGGGAGACAGCACAACTCTTCTTT. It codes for CACDTDRGETAQLFF.

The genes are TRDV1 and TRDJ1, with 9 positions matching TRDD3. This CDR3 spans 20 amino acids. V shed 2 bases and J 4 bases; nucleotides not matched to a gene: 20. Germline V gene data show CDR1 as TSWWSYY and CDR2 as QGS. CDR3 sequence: CALGEAGFLQGLGENDKLIF. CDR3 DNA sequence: TGTGCTCTTGGGGAAGCAGGGTTCCTACAGGGACTGGGGGAGAACGATAAACTCATCTTT.

CDR3 bases: TGTGCCTGTGACTATGGGGGATACGGGTCCTGGGACACCCGACAGATGTTTTTC. Protein sequence: CACDYGGYGSWDTRQMFF. The chain recombines TRDV2 with TRDJ3; 11 bases agree with TRDD3. Germline V gene lookup returns CDR1 GEAIGNYY and CDR2 EKD. V dropped 3 bases and J dropped 1; count of bases not matched to a gene: 4. The CDR3 spans 18 residues.

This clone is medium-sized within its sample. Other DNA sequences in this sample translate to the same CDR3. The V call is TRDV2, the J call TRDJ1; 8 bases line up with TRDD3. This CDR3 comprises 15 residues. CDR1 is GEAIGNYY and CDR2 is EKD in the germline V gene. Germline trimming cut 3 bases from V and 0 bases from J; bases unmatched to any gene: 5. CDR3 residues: CACDPLLGDTDKLIF. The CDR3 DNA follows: TGTGCCTGTGACCCTCTACTGGGGGACACCGATAAACTCATCTTT.

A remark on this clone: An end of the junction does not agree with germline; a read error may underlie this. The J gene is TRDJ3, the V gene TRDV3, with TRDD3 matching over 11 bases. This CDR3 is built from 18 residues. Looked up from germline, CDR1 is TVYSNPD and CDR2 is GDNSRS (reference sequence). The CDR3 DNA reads TGTGCCTTTAGCTCACTGGGGGATAGCTCCTGGAACACCCGACAGATGTTTTTC. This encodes CAFSSLGDSSWNTRQMFF.

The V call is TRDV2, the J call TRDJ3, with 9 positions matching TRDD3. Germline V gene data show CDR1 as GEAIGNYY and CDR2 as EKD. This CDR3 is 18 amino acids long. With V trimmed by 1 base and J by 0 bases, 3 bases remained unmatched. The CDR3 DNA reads TGTGCCTGTGACACGGCTGGGGGATTCTCCTGGGACACCCGACAGATGTTTTTC. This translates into CACDTAGGFSWDTRQMFF.

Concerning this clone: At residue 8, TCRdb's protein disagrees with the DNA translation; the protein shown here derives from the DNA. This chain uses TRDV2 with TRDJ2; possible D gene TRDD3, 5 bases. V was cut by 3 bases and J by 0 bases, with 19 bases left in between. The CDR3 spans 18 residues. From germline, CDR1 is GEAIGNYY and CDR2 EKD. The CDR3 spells CACDPLLEDKPLTAQLFF. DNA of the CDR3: TGTGCCTGTGACCCTCTACTGGAGGATAAACCTTTGACAGCACAACTCTTCTTT.

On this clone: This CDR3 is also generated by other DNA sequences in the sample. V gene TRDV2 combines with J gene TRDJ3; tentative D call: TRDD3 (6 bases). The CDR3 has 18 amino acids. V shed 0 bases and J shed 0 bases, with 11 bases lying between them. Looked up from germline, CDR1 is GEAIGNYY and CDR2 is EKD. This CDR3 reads CACDTVGGSSWDTRQMFF. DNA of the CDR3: TGTGCCTGTGACACCGTAGGGGGGAGCTCCTGGGACACCCGACAGATGTTTTTC.

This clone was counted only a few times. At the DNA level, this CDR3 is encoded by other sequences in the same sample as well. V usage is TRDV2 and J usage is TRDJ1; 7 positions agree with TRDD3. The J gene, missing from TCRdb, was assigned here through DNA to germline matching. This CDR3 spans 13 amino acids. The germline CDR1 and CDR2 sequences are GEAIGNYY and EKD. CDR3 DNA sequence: TGTGCGTGGGACACCTGGGGGACCGATAAACTCATCTTT. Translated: CAWDTWGTDKLIF.

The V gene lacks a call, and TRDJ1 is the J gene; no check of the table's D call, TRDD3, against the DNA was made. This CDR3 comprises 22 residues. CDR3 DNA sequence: TGTGCTCTTGGGGAACTGCCTACCCCGTATTCCGTACTGGGTGACCCCACCGATAAACTCATCTTT. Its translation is CALGELPTPYSVLGDPTDKLIF.

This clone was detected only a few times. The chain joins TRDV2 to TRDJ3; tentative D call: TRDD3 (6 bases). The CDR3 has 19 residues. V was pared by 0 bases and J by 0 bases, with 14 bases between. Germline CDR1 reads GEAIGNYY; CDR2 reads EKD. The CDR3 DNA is TGTGCCTGTGACACCGTGGTGGGGGGTAGCTCCTGGGACACCCGACAGATGTTTTTC. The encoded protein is CACDTVVGGSSWDTRQMFF.

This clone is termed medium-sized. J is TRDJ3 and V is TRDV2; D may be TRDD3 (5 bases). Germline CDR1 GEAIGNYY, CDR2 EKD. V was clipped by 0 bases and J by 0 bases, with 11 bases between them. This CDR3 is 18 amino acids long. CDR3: CACDTGDHFSWDTRQMFF. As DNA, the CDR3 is TGTGCCTGTGACACCGGGGACCATTTCTCCTGGGACACCCGACAGATGTTTTTC.

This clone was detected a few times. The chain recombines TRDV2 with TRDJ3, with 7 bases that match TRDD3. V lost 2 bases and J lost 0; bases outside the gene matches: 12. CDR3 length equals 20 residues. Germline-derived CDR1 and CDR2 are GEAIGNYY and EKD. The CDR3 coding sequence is TGTGCCTGTGACAGGTCTTCGGGGGATTTGAGCTCCTGGGACACCCGACAGATGTTTTTC. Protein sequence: CACDRSSGDLSSWDTRQMFF.

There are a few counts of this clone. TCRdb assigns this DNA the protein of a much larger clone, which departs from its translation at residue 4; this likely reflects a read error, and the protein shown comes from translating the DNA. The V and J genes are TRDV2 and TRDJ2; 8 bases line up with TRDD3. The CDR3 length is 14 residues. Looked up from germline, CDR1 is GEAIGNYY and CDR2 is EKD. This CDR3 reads CACNTWGMTAQLFF. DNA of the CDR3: TGTGCCTGTAACACCTGGGGGATGACAGCACAACTCTTCTTT.